The rows below give T cell receptor beta chains drawn from one sample of a study of PD-1 blockade in mismatch repair-deficient tumors. Only in-frame clones appear in the TCRdb table, and some are missing; sequencing was by immunoSEQ multiplex PCR. The profile shows some 19,000 clones, roughly 82% of them singletons. Sequenced material: PBMCs, taken 52 weeks after starting pembrolizumab. Source of these receptors: an adult with mismatch repair-deficient cancer. The CDR3 runs from the conserved cysteine through the conserved F or W.

v_gene,j_gene,CDR3aa
TRBV7-9,TRBJ1-2,CASSFVQGNRYGYTF
TRBV19,TRBJ1-2,CASSIFLTGTGRPYGYTF
TRBV25-1,TRBJ1-1,CASSEYFPGLDTEAFF
TRBV13,TRBJ2-7,CASSTYRGEVSYEQYF
TRBV5-1,TRBJ2-7,CASNTGTGGEQYF
TRBV21-1,TRBJ1-5,CASSKNRAGDYINQPQHF
TRBV5-5,TRBJ1-5,CASSLTGGVGQPQHF
TRBV5-1,TRBJ2-3,CASAGSSGSGTDTQYF
TRBV4-2,TRBJ1-5,CASSQEAQPQHF
TRBV6-4,TRBJ1-3,CASSGPEENSGNTIYF
TRBV5-5,TRBJ1-2,CASSPTRTTLSYGYTF
TRBV7-3,TRBJ2-1,CASSFLGGTSGRNEQFF
TRBV28,TRBJ2-3,CASSSPGTSSGIYTQYF
TRBV29-1,TRBJ2-7,CSVATSGGIYEQYF
TRBV28,TRBJ1-5,CASRSGTKGGNQPQHF
TRBV7-2,TRBJ2-7,CASSFGLAGEQYF
TRBV5-1,TRBJ2-7,CASSLSSGSRYEQYF
TRBV7-6,TRBJ2-1,CASSGTSYEYQFF
TRBV18,TRBJ1-4,CASSPPGGWKTTNEKLFF
TRBV15,TRBJ2-7,CATSRDLRTMYYEQYF
TRBV4-2,TRBJ1-2,CASSQGTDGYTF
TRBV27,TRBJ2-7,CASSSPPGYEQYF
TRBV7-6,TRBJ2-3,CASSSDRAMTDTQYF
TRBV10-3,TRBJ1-1,CAIRSFGTVGTEAFF
TRBV7-2,TRBJ1-2,CASSPRAGYSNYGYTF
TRBV9,TRBJ2-3,CASKEGAAQGDTQYF
TRBV6-5,TRBJ2-7,CASTRAGRGEQYF
TRBV28,TRBJ2-7,CASRNRGPYEQYF
TRBV27,TRBJ1-1,CASSLRQGISEAFF
TRBV10-3,TRBJ2-1,CAISDPGLVNEQFF
TRBV18,TRBJ2-7,CASSPQLESSDEQYF
TRBV7-6,TRBJ1-5,CASSLNGDSNQPQHF
TRBV7-9,TRBJ1-1,CASSLVGNTEAFF
TRBV10-1,TRBJ2-1,CASSEGGSGNEQFF
TRBV4-1,TRBJ2-7,CASSQDRGLEQYF
TRBV7-6,TRBJ2-5,CASSRTDSGRRRETQYF
TRBV2,TRBJ2-5,CASSEALTGGGQETQYF
TRBV28,TRBJ1-1,CASSHIYVDRANTEAFF
TRBV29-1,TRBJ2-3,CSVDGGLAGANTDTQYF
TRBV18,TRBJ1-5,CASSPLGQGNQPQHF
TRBV5-1,TRBJ2-7,CASSLSGVYEQYF
TRBV7-9,TRBJ2-5,CASSLVSGLKTQYF
TRBV7-2,TRBJ1-3,CASSSRTGTSGNTIYF
TRBV28,TRBJ1-2,CASSWTASEINYGYTF
TRBV7-8,TRBJ2-5,CASSLYGQGSWETQYF
TRBV5-1,TRBJ1-2,CASSLGTGNYGYTF
TRBV6-5,TRBJ1-1,CASKGGVSGATEAFF
TRBV19,TRBJ1-2,CASSSWTGLSMGYTF
TRBV19,TRBJ2-7,CASSKLAGDFEQYF
TRBV6-1,TRBJ2-1,CASSELGLVGFYNEQFF
TRBV6-1,TRBJ2-7,CASSDWTGTYEQYF
TRBV5-1,TRBJ2-7,CASSMGLADSYEQYF
TRBV5-1,TRBJ2-7,CASSRGLAGGTSYEQYF
TRBV5-1,TRBJ2-1,CASSLVVAGLNEQFF
TRBV28,TRBJ1-5,CATSRGWVSQPQHF
TRBV7-8,TRBJ1-1,CASRQGVMAFF
TRBV29-1,TRBJ2-3,CSVDGTSGMGDTQYF
TRBV5-1,TRBJ2-7,CASSLSQGNYEQYF
TRBV9,TRBJ1-1,CASSVGGLTEAFF
TRBV28,TRBJ1-2,CASSLGQGVYGYTF